These 26 T cell receptor beta chains were sequenced from one sample in a study of cytomegalovirus exposure and HLA in healthy donors. The primer mix had 60 Vbeta and 13 Jbeta primers. Generated by immunoSEQ multiplex PCR, the TCRdb table keeps only in-frame clones and is missing some. The sample has some 170,000 clones, 72% seen once. The sample comprised PBMCs. Receptors originate from a human donor in good health.

This clone showed up just once. The chain employs TRBV4-1 and TRBJ2-1; 9 bases are a match to TRBD2. This CDR3 comprises 18 residues. J lost 4 bases, V lost 1 base, and 11 bases had no gene match. Germline assignment: CDR1 MGHRA and CDR2 YSYEKL. CDR3 sequence reads: CASSQVLSRTSVYNEQFF. Here the CDR3 DNA reads TGCGCCAGCAGCCAAGTATTATCGCGGACTAGCGTATACAATGAGCAGTTCTTC.

The chain couples TRBV11-2 to TRBJ2-7; 8 nucleotides agree with TRBD1. Germline V gene lookup returns CDR1 SGHAT and CDR2 FQNNGV. Losses at the gene ends were 4 bases for V and 2 bases for J; bases not matched to a gene: 4. This CDR3 is 14 amino acids long. Here the CDR3 reads CASSWDRSTYEQYF. The CDR3 DNA sequence: TGTGCCAGCAGCTGGGACAGGTCGACCTACGAGCAGTACTTC.

The chain employs TRBV5-4 and TRBJ1-4; D is perhaps TRBD1 (6 bases). Germline V gene data show CDR1 as SGHNT and CDR2 as YYREEE (reference sequence). The CDR3 is made up of 15 amino acids. The V end lost 4 bases, the J end lost 7 bases, and 17 bases lay between the germline ends. CDR3 region: CASSPRAGAGEKLFF. The CDR3 DNA is TGTGCCAGCAGCCCACGAGCAGGGGCGGGTGAAAAACTGTTTTTT.

This chain joins TRBV25-1 and TRBJ1-1, with D unclear. Germline CDR1 reads MGHDK; CDR2 reads SYGVNS. The CDR3 spans 12 residues. Trimming removed 7 bases from V and 4 bases from J, with 10 bases in between. DNA for the CDR3: TGTGCCAGCATCACAGTGGGCACTGAAGCTTTCTTT. Protein: CASITVGTEAFF.

The rearrangement uses TRBV6-4 and TRBJ2-3, with no clear D. The CDR3 is 14 residues long. Germline loops: CDR1 MRHNA, CDR2 SNTAGT. The V and J ends lost 0 bases and 4 bases respectively, with 8 bases between them. DNA for the CDR3: TGTGCCAGCAGTGACTCAGAGTATGCAGATACGCAGTATTTT. It translates to CASSDSEYADTQYF.

This clone was counted only a few times. J is TRBJ1-2 and V is TRBV4-1; weak D call: TRBD1 (5 bases). V was trimmed by 0 bases and J by 2 bases, leaving 10 bases between them. This CDR3 comprises 15 residues. CDR1 MGHRA and CDR2 YSYEKL come from the germline V gene. CDR3 amino acids: CASSQDRNRNYGYTF. The CDR3 DNA sequence: TGCGCCAGCAGCCAAGATAGGAACAGGAACTATGGCTACACCTTC.

This sequence joins TRBV7-9 and TRBJ2-7; a weak D match, TRBD1 (6 bases). Between the trimmed V and J ends, which lost 5 bases and 2 bases, there was a span of 19 bases. CDR1 is SEHNR, CDR2 FQNEAQ, per germline (reference sequence). The CDR3 has 16 amino acids. The CDR3 region has the DNA TGTGCCAGCAGCACACCCCCTACAGGGTTACCCTACGAGCAGTACTTC. Encoded protein: CASSTPPTGLPYEQYF.

The CDR3 coding sequence is TGTGCCAGCTCACCATATCAGGAAACGAACACTGAAGCTTTCTTT. This gives the protein CASSPYQETNTEAFF. The J gene is TRBJ1-1, the V gene TRBV18, with unresolved D. This CDR3 is built from 15 residues. Looked up from germline, CDR1 is KGHSH and CDR2 is LQKENI. Trimming left V 2 bases short and J 1 base short, with 11 bases between. Using reference TRBV18 and TRBJ1-1 for the parts outside the CDR3, the full variable domain is NAGVMQNPRHLVRRRGQEARLRCSPMKGHSHVYWYRQLPEEGLKFMVYLQKENIIDESGMPKERFSAEFPKEGPSILRIQQVVRGDSAAYFCASSPYQETNTEAFFGQGTRLTVV.

This rearrangement joins TRBV19 to TRBJ1-2, with 7 bases lining up with TRBD1. Trimming at V came to 6 bases and at J to 7 bases, leaving 8 bases not matched to a gene. The CDR3 runs to 13 residues. CDR1 and CDR2 from the germline V gene are LNHDA and SQIVND (reference sequence). The DNA for the CDR3 is TGTGCCAGTAGCAGGGGGAGGTTACGTGGCTACACCTTC. Its translation: CASSRGRLRGYTF.

This clone was detected a few times. The chain uses TRBV5-4 and TRBJ1-2; TRBD1 might be the D (6 bases). The CDR3 totals 15 residues. Looked up from germline, CDR1 is SGHNT and CDR2 is YYREEE (reference sequence). Trimming stripped 1 base from V and 4 bases from J, with 14 bases between. CDR3 in amino acids: CASSLPPQGTYGYTF. The DNA for the CDR3 is TGTGCCAGCAGCTTGCCTCCACAGGGAACCTATGGCTACACCTTC.

This clone was counted a few times. This chain links TRBV7-2 with TRBJ2-7; weak D call: TRBD1 (6 bases). Germline V CDR1 and CDR2: SGHTA, FQGNSA. The CDR3 is made up of 13 amino acids. V was cut by 5 bases and J by 5 bases, with 13 bases left in between. DNA of the CDR3: TGTGCCAGCAGCCCTCAGGGGTCCCACGAGCAGTACTTC. Translation gives CASSPQGSHEQYF.

This chain uses TRBV7-3 with TRBJ1-1, with D tentatively TRBD1 (5 bases). From germline, CDR1 is SGHTA and CDR2 FQGTGA. Trimming took 1 base from V and 1 from J, leaving 10 bases between them. This CDR3 has 15 residues. For the CDR3, the DNA is TGTGCCAGCAGCTTAAGGTCCCAGGGGAACACTGAAGCTTTCTTT. Its translation: CASSLRSQGNTEAFF.

This chain uses TRBV7-2 with TRBJ1-5; D gene uncertain. This CDR3 comprises 15 residues. The V end was cut by 1 base, the J end by 0 bases, with 7 bases between. CDR1 SGHTA and CDR2 FQGNSA come from the germline V gene. The CDR3 region has the DNA TGTGCCAGCAGCTTAGTAGTCAATAGCAATCAGCCCCAGCATTTT. It encodes CASSLVVNSNQPQHF.

The chain joins TRBV7-6 to TRBJ2-3, with 15 bases matching TRBD2. The V gene end was trimmed by 5 bases and the J gene end by 6 bases; junction bases not matched to a gene: 6. The CDR3 is 16 residues long. Germline values: CDR1 SGHVS, CDR2 FNYEAQ. The CDR3 here is CASSARTSGGVDTQYF. CDR3 coding DNA: TGTGCCAGCAGCGCCAGGACTAGCGGGGGGGTGGATACGCAGTATTTT.

This clone was counted only a few times. The genes are TRBV4-1 and TRBJ2-3, with 9 nucleotides matching TRBD2. The CDR3 sequence is 18 residues long. V was pared by 2 bases and J by 2 bases, with 11 bases of the junction left unmatched. In germline, CDR1 is MGHRA, CDR2 YSYEKL. DNA for the CDR3: TGCGCCAGCAGCCAACCACCGGCTAGCGGGACGATCACAGATACGCAGTATTTT. Protein sequence: CASSQPPASGTITDTQYF.

The J gene is TRBJ1-6, the V gene TRBV19; TRBD1 is a possible D gene (6 bases). Between the trimmed V and J ends, which lost 4 bases and 10 bases, there was a span of 14 bases. CDR1 and CDR2 (germline): LNHDA, SQIVND (reference sequence). The CDR3 is 14 amino acids. CDR3 DNA sequence: TGTGCCAGTAGTAGACAGGATATCGGGTCACCCCTCCACTTT. Translated, it gives CASSRQDIGSPLHF.

The chain is built from TRBV7-9 and TRBJ2-7; D may be TRBD2 (5 bases). The CDR3 totals 11 residues. Trimming shortened V by 5 bases and J by 7 bases, and 9 bases separated the two germline ends. Germline CDR1 SEHNR, CDR2 FQNEAQ (reference sequence). The chain's CDR3 is CASSLREEQYF. CDR3 nucleotide sequence: TGTGCCAGCAGCCTTCGGGAAGAGCAGTACTTC.

On this clone itself: Within the sample, other DNA sequences also encode this same CDR3. The gene calls are TRBV19 and TRBJ1-5; D is unresolved. The CDR3 length is 13 residues. Germline CDR1 reads LNHDA; CDR2 reads SQIVND (reference sequence). V was trimmed by 1 base and J by 6 bases, leaving 7 bases between them. CDR3 DNA sequence: TGTGCCAGTAGTATAGGTGGAGGTCAGCCCCAGCATTTT. Its protein product is CASSIGGGQPQHF.

This chain joins TRBV19 and TRBJ2-3; 9 positions agree with TRBD1. Losses at the gene ends were 3 bases for V and 2 bases for J; bases not matched to a gene: 3. The length of the CDR3 is 15 residues. The germline V gene has CDR1 LNHDA and CDR2 SQIVND (reference sequence). The CDR3 DNA is TGTGCCAGTAGTATTGGGACAGGGCTCACAGATACGCAGTATTTT. Protein: CASSIGTGLTDTQYF. The full variable domain, with the rest looked up from reference TRBV19 and TRBJ2-3, is DGGITQSPKYLFRKEGQNVTLSCEQNLNHDAMYWYRQDPGQGLRLIYYSQIVNDFQKGDIAEGYSVSREKKESFPLTVTSAQKNPTAFYLCASSIGTGLTDTQYFGPGTRLTVL.

This chain links TRBV27 with TRBJ1-1; TRBD1 aligns across 9 bases. CDR3 length: 13 residues. The germline V gene encodes CDR1 MNHEY and CDR2 SMNVEV (reference sequence). V was pared by 6 bases and J by 5 bases, with 4 bases of the junction left unmatched. CDR3 amino acids: CASSRDRGTEAFF. The DNA for the CDR3 is TGTGCCAGCAGCCGCGACAGGGGGACTGAAGCTTTCTTT.

This clone was seen a few times. This chain uses TRBV4-3 with TRBJ2-3, with 10 bases that match TRBD2. The CDR3 is 15 residues long. The trim removed 1 base at V and 5 bases at J, leaving 3 bases unmatched. Germline CDR1 reads LGHNA; CDR2 reads YSLEER. CDR3 DNA sequence: TGCGCCAGCAGCCAAGGGGGACTAGCGAGAGATACGCAGTATTTT. It is translated as CASSQGGLARDTQYF.

The genes are TRBV6-1 and TRBJ1-1; 9 bases are a match to TRBD1. CDR1 is MNHNS, CDR2 SASEGT, per germline. The CDR3 consists of 18 residues. Trimming took 0 bases from V and 4 from J; bases not matched to a gene: 12. The CDR3 here is CASSEAGGQGLWGTEAFF. The CDR3 bases are TGTGCCAGCAGTGAAGCAGGGGGACAGGGCCTTTGGGGCACTGAAGCTTTCTTT.

This clone was found a few times. The chain uses TRBV4-1 and TRBJ2-6, with a possible D match to TRBD2 (5 bases). Trimming stripped 0 bases from V and 4 bases from J, with 7 bases between. The CDR3 consists of 15 residues. CDR1 MGHRA and CDR2 YSYEKL come from the germline V gene. This CDR3 is CASSQERAGANVLTF. CDR3 sequence (DNA): TGCGCCAGCAGCCAAGAGAGGGCCGGGGCCAACGTCCTGACTTTC.

This chain uses TRBV6-7 with TRBJ1-1, with 7 bases fitting TRBD1. TRBV6-7 is filed as an ORF, its function uncertain. V gave up 4 bases and J gave up 4 bases; unmatched junction bases: 12. This CDR3 contains 16 residues. This CDR3 reads CASSSSGTVRVTEAFF. The CDR3 nucleotides are TGTGCCAGCAGTTCATCCGGGACAGTCCGAGTCACTGAAGCTTTCTTT.

Written as DNA, the CDR3 is TGTGCCAGTAGTATACCCCTAGGGAGGAATCAGCCCCAGCATTTT. Protein sequence: CASSIPLGRNQPQHF. V usage is TRBV19 and J usage is TRBJ1-5; D gene uncertain. CDR1 is LNHDA and CDR2 is SQIVND in the germline V gene (reference sequence). The CDR3 is 15 residues long. V gave up 2 bases and J gave up 4 bases, with 12 bases separating them.

This clone was seen a single time. The chain employs TRBV27 and TRBJ1-1; 7 nucleotides align to TRBD1. Germline V gene data show CDR1 as MNHEY and CDR2 as SMNVEV (reference sequence). Trimming removed 1 base from V and 0 bases from J; junction bases left unmatched: 11. The CDR3 covers 18 residues. CDR3 loop: CASSLLWQGEHMNTEAFF. The CDR3 bases are TGTGCCAGCAGTTTATTGTGGCAGGGGGAACACATGAACACTGAAGCTTTCTTT.